This record covers a single TCR beta chain. What it binds is unknown. The data were obtained in a study of T cell responses to AZD1222 COVID-19 vaccine. Overall study findings and caveats: Vaccination with two AZD1222 doses was followed by a rise in Spike-specific TCR breadth and depth. It should be noted that donors were predominantly white British and more often female, and clonal diversity was possibly underestimated. Per reports, nearly half of all spike-specific TCRs target regions that are unmutated in variants. Spike-spanning, vaccine-associated CD4 TCRs were dominant at 160-218 and 743-854.

Clones were sequenced by immunoSEQ multiplex PCR, and TCRdb holds only the in-frame ones, with some missing. The sample has 90,000 to 100,000 clones, approximately 84% seen once. This receptor was obtained from an adult who received the AZD1222 COVID-19 vaccine. Sample: peripheral blood, taken 28 days after the second AZD1222 dose.

CDR3 amino acids: CASRGLSGWEKATNEKLFF. The CDR3 nucleotides read TGTGCCAGCAGAGGACTCTCGGGTTGGGAAAAAGCAACTAATGAAAAACTGTTTTTT. The chain uses TRBV2 and TRBJ1-4; D gene uncertain. Trimming shortened V by 6 bases and J by 0 bases, and 23 bases separated the two germline ends. The germline CDR1 and CDR2 sequences are SNHLY and FYNNEI. This CDR3 is built from 19 residues.